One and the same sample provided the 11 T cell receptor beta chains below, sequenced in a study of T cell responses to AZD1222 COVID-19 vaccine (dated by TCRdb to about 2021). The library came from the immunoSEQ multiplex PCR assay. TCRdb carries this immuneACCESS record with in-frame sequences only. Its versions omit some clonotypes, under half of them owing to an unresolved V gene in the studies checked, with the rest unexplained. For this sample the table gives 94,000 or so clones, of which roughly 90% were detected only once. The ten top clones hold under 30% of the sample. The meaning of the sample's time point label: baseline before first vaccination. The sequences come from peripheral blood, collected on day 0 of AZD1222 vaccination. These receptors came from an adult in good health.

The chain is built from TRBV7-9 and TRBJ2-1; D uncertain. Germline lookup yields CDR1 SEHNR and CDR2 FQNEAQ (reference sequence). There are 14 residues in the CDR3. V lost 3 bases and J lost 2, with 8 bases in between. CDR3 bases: TGTGCCAGCAGCTTGGGGTCCCCCTACAATGAGCAGTTCTTC. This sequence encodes CASSLGSPYNEQFF.

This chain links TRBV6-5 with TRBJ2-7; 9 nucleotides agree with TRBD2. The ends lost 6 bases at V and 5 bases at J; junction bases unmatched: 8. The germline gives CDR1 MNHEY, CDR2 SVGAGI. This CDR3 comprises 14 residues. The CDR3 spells CASSSGLAGNEQYF. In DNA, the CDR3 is TGTGCCAGCAGCAGCGGGCTAGCGGGAAACGAGCAGTACTTC.

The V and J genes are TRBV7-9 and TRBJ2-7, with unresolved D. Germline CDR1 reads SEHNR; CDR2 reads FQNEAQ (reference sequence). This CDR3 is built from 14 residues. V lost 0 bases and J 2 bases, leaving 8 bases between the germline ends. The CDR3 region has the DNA TGTGCCAGCAGCTTAGCGCTCGACCCCTACGAGCAGTACTTC. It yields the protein CASSLALDPYEQYF. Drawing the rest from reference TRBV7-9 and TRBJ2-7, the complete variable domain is DTGVSQNPRHKITKRGQNVTFRCDPISEHNRLYWYRQTLGQGPEFLTYFQNEAQLEKSRLLSDRFSAERPKGSFSTLEIQRTEQGDSAMYLCASSLALDPYEQYFGPGTRLTVT.

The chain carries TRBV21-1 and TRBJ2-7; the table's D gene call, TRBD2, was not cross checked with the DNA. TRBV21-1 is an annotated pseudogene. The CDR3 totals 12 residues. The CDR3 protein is CASSNCVGEQYF. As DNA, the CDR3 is TGTGCCAGCAGCAATTGTGTCGGCGAGCAGTACTTC.

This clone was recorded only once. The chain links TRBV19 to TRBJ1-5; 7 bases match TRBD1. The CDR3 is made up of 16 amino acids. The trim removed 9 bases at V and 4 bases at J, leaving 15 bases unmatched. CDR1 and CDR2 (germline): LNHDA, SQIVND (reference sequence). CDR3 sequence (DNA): TGTGCCAGCGCAAAGCAGGGACAGAGAAATAATCAGCCCCAGCATTTT. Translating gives CASAKQGQRNNQPQHF.

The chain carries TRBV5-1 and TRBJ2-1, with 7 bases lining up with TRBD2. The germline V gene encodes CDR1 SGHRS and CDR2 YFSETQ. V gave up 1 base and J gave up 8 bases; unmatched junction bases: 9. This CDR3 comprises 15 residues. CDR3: CASSLSLAGEDEQFF. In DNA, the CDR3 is TGCGCCAGCAGCTTGTCTTTGGCGGGAGAGGATGAGCAGTTCTTC.

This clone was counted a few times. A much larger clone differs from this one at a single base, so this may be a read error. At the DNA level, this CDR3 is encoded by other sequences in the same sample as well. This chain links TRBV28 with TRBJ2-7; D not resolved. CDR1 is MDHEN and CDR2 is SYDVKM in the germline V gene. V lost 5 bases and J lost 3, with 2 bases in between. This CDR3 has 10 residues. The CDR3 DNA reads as TGTGCCAGCAGTCGCTACGAGCAGTACTTC. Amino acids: CASSRYEQYF.

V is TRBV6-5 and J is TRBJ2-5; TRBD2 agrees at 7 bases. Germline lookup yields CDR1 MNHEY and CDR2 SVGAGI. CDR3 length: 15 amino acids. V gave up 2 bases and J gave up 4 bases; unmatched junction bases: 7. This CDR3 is CASSYQAGKSETQYF. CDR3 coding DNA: TGTGCCAGCAGTTACCAAGCGGGAAAGTCAGAGACCCAGTACTTC.

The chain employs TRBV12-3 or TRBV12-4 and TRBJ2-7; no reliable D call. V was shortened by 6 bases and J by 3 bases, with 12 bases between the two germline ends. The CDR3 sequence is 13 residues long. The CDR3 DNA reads TGTGCCAGCAGCCCGACGGAGATCTACGAGCAGTACTTC. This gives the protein CASSPTEIYEQYF.

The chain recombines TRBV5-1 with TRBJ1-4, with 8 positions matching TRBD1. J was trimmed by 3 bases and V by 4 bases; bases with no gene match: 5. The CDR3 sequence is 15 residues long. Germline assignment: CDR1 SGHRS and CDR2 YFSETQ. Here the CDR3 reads CASSAPGQANEKLFF. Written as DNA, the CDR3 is TGCGCCAGCAGCGCACCGGGACAGGCTAATGAAAAACTGTTTTTT.

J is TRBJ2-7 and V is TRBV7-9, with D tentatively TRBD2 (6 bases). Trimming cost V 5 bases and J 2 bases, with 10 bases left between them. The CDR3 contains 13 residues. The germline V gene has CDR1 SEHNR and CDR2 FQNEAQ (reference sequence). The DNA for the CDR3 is TGTGCCAGCAGCGAGGACTACCCCTACGAGCAGTACTTC. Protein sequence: CASSEDYPYEQYF.